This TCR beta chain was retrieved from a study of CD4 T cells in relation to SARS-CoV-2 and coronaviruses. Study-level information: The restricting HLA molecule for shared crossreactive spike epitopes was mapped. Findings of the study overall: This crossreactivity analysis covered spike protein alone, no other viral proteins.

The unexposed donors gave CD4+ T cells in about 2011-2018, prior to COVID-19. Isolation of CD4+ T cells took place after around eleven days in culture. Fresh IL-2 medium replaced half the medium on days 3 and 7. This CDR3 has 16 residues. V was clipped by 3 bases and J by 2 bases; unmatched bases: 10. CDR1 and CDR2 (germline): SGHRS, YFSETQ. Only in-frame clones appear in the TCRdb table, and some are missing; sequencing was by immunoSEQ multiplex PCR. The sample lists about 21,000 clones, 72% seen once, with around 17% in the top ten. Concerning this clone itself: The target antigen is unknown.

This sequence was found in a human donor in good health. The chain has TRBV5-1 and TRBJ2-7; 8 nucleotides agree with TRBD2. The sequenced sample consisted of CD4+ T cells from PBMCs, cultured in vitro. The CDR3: CASSSGLAPLTYEQYF. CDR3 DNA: TGCGCCAGCAGCTCCGGACTAGCCCCTCTAACCTACGAGCAGTACTTC.